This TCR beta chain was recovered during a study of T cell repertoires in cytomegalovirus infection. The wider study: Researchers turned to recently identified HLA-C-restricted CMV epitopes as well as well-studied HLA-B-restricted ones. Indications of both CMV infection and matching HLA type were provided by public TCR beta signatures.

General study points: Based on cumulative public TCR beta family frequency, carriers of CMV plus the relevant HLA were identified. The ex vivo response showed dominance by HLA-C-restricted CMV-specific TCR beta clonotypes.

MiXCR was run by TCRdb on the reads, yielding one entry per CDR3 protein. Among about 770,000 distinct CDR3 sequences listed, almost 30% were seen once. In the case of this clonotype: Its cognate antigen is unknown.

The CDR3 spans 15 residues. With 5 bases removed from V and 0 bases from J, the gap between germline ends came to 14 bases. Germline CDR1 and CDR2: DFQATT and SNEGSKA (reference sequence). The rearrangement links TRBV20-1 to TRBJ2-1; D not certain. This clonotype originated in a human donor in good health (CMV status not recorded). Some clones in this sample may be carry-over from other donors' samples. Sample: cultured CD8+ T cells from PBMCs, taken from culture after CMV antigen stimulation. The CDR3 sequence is CSAPTPQSSYNEQFF. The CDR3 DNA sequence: TGCAGTGCTCCCACTCCACAAAGCTCCTACAATGAGCAGTTCTTC.